Below are 4 T cell receptor beta chains sequenced from a single sample in a study of identical twins. TCRdb reprocessed the 5' RACE reads with MiXCR, giving one entry per CDR3 protein. The table lists under 1 million distinct CDR3 sequences, about 12% of them singletons, with 1.5% to 2% in the top ten. In addition, the sample was reused for a study of yellow fever vaccine responses in identical twins.

Sequenced sample: PBMCs. The receptors were sampled from a woman aged 18-29 years in good health.

J is TRBJ1-5 and V is TRBV4-1; 8 bases align to TRBD1. The CDR3 length is 16 residues. V lost 1 base to trimming and J lost 3 bases; unmatched junction nucleotides: 5. Germline-derived CDR1 and CDR2 are MGHRA and YSYEKL. The CDR3 region is CASSQGPGQDNQPQHF. The DNA of the CDR3 is TGCGCCAGCAGCCAAGGTCCGGGACAGGACAATCAGCCCCAGCATTTT.

CDR3 sequence reads: CASSPAMRGLETQYF. DNA for the CDR3: TGTGCCAGCTCACCAGCGATGAGGGGGCTAGAGACCCAGTACTTC. The rearrangement uses TRBV18 and TRBJ2-5, with TRBD1 identical over 7 bases. The CDR3 length is 15 residues. Germline V gives CDR1 KGHSH, CDR2 LQKENI. Losses at the gene ends were 2 bases for V and 4 bases for J; bases not matched to a gene: 7.

This clonotype has a handful of counts. This may arise from a read error, as a much more abundant clone is one base away. The chain is built from TRBV7-3 and TRBJ1-6; 9 nucleotides agree with TRBD1. The CDR3 sequence is 14 residues long. The J segment lost 7 bases and the V segment lost 5 bases, leaving 3 bases of the junction unmatched. Germline values: CDR1 SGHTA, CDR2 FQGTGA. The DNA for the CDR3 is TGTGCCAGCAGCCACGGGACAGGGAATTCACCCCTCCACTTT. Protein: CASSHGTGNSPLHF. Looking up the rest from reference TRBV7-3 and TRBJ1-6 gives the full variable domain: GAGVSQTPSNKVTEKGKYVELRCDPISGHTALYWYRQSLGQGPEFLIYFQGTGAADDSGLPNDRFFAVRPEGSVSTLKIQRTERGDSAVYLCASSHGTGNSPLHFGNGTRLTVT.

This clonotype has only a few counts. The chain employs TRBV7-9 and TRBJ2-3, with D possibly being TRBD1 or TRBD2 (7 bases each). The germline V gene encodes CDR1 SEHNR and CDR2 FQNEAQ (reference sequence). This CDR3 is built from 16 residues. V was clipped by 2 bases and J by 5 bases, with 17 bases between them. This chain's CDR3 is CASSLSGGGALDTQYF. The CDR3 bases are TGTGCCAGCAGCTTATCAGGGGGGGGGGCCCTAGATACGCAGTATTTT. Filled out from reference TRBV7-9 and TRBJ2-3, the complete variable domain reads DTGVSQNPRHKITKRGQNVTFRCDPISEHNRLYWYRQTLGQGPEFLTYFQNEAQLEKSRLLSDRFSAERPKGSFSTLEIQRTEQGDSAMYLCASSLSGGGALDTQYFGPGTRLTVL.